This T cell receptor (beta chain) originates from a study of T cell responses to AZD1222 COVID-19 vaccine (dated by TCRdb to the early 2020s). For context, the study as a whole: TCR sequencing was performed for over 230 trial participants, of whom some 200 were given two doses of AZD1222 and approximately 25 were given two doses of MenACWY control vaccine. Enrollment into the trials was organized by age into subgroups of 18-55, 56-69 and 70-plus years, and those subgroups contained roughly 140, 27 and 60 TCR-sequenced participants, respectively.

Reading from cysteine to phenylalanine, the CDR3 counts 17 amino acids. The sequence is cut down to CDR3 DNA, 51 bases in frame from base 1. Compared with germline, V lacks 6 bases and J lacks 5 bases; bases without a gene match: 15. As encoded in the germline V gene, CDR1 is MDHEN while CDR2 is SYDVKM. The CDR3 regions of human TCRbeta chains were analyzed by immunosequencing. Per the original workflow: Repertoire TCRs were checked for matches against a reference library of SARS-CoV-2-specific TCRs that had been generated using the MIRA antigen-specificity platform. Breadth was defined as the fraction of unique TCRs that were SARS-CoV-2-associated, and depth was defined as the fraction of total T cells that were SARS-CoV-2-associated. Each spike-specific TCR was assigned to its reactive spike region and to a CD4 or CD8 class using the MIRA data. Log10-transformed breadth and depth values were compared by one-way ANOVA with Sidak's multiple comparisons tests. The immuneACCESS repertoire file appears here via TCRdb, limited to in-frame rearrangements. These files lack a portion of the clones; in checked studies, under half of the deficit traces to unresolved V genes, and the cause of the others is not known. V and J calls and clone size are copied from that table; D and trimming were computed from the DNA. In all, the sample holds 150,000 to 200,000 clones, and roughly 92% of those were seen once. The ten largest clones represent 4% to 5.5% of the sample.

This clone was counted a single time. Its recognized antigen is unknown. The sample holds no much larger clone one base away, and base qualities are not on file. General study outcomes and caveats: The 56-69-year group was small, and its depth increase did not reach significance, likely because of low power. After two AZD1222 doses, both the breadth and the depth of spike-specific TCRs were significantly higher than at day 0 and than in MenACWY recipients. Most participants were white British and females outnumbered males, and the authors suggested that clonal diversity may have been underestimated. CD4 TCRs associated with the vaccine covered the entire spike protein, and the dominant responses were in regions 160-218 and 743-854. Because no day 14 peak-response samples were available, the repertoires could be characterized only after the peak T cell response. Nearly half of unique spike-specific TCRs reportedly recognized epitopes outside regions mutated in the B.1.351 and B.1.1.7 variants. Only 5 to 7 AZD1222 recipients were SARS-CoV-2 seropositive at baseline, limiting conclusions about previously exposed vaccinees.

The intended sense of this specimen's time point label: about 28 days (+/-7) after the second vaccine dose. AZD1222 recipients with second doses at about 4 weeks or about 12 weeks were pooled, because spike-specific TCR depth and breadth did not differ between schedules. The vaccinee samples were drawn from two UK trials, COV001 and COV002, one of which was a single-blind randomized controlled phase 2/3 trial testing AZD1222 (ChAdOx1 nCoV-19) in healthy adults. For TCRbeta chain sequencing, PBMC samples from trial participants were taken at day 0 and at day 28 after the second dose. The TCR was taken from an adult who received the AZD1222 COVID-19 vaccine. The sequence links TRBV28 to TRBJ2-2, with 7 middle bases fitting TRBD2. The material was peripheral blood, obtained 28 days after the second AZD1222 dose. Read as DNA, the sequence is TGTGCCAGCAGGCTCCACCGGGGCGGGAGAATTACCGGGGAGCTGTTTTTT. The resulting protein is CASRLHRGGRITGELFF.